Sequencing of this T cell receptor (beta chain) was carried out in a study of OX40 agonist ivuxolimab in advanced cancers. At the level of the study: Patients were under 90% male with ages about 23 to 79, mean about 60. Of the participants, approximately 36% had some prior anti-PD-1, anti-PD-L1 or anti-CTLA-4 therapy, which was allowed.

V dropped 2 bases and J dropped 0 bases, with 14 bases sitting between them. CDR3 size: 17 residues. With respect to this clone: The antigen is unknown.

Sequenced by immunoSEQ multiplex PCR; TCRdb stores in-frame clones only, minus some. The sample has 55,000 to 65,000 clones, around 77% seen once. Findings and caveats of the study: Circulating CD4+ and CD8+ T cells showed clonal expansion by week 6 at 0.1 to 3.0 mg/kg.

This receptor was obtained from an adult with an advanced solid tumor such as melanoma, head and neck, liver or kidney cancer. This sequence joins TRBV5-7 and TRBJ2-2, with D possibly TRBD2 on 5 matching bases. TRBV5-7 is sorted into the ORF group, with uncertain function. Sample: CD4+ or CD8+ T cells sorted from blood, taken in a trial of the OX40 agonist ivuxolimab. Here the CDR3 reads CASSLTRTGTNTGELFF. The DNA for the CDR3 is TGTGCCAGCAGCTTAACGCGGACCGGGACGAACACCGGGGAGCTGTTTTTT.